This TCR beta chain was recorded in a study of neoadjuvant anti-PD-1 for oral cavity cancer. Measured with immunoSEQ multiplex PCR; TCRdb has only the in-frame clones, and not every one. The data show 40,000 or so clones, 38% seen once. CDR1 is SGHRS and CDR2 is YFSETQ in the germline V gene. V lost 0 bases and J 1 base, leaving 10 bases between the germline ends. This CDR3 spans 15 amino acids. As for time point: after neoadjuvant nivolumab, at surgical resection. This sequence joins TRBV5-1 and TRBJ1-2, with D perhaps matching TRBD1 (5 bases). Specimen: tumor tissue, collected after nivolumab (anti-PD-1) treatment. The receptor comes from a person between 40 and 79 years old with oral cavity squamous cell carcinoma. CDR3 sequence (DNA): TGCGCCAGCAGCTTGGTGGGGACCTTTAACTATGGCTACACCTTC. This gives the protein CASSLVGTFNYGYTF.